A selection of T cell receptor beta chains follows, all from one sample in a study of immune evolution from preneoplasia to lung adenocarcinoma. The method was immunoSEQ multiplex PCR; TCRdb's version includes in-frame clones alone and lacks a portion of them. In the table there are about 10,000 clones, more than 75% of which are singletons. The specimen sequenced was FFPE minimally invasive lung adenocarcinoma tissue. These TCRs come from a person between 65 and 79 years old with lung adenocarcinoma. Both conserved end residues are part of each CDR3. The D gene is left open where the match is weak. The listing skips clone size in some rows; elsewhere it reads once, few, many or a size class.

size	J	V	D	DNA	CDR3
-	TRBJ2-1	TRBV5-4	TRBD2	TGTGCCAGCAGCCGTAGCGGGAGCTCCTACAATGAGCAGTTCTTC	CASSRSGSSYNEQFF
-	TRBJ2-5	TRBV28	-	TGTGCCAGCAGTCCCACCATACTCCCGTCGGTGGAGACCCAGTACTTC	CASSPTILPSVETQYF
-	TRBJ2-5	TRBV18	TRBD1	TGTGCCAGCTCGGCGGACAGGAGTGAGGAGACCCAGTACTTC	CASSADRSEETQYF
once	TRBJ1-5	TRBV11-2	-	TGTGCCAGCAGCCGACCGGGTCAGCCCCAGCATTTT	CASSRPGQPQHF
-	TRBJ2-7	TRBV15	TRBD1	TGTGCCACCAGCAGGGGGGGACAGGGAATGAAGGAGCAGTACTTC	CATSRGGQGMKEQYF
once	TRBJ1-6	TRBV27	TRBD1	TGTGCCAGCAGTCCAATGGAGGGGGCGCATTCACCCCTCCACTTT	CASSPMEGAHSPLHF
-	TRBJ1-2	TRBV20-1	-	TGCAGTGCTAGATATCATGGCTACACCTTC	CSARYHGYTF
few	TRBJ2-7	TRBV30	TRBD2	TGTGCCTCCGGACTAGCGGACTACGAGCAGTACTTC	CASGLADYEQYF
-	TRBJ2-1	TRBV4-3	TRBD2	TGCGCCAGCAGTATTGGGCTAGCGGACCTTGAGCAGTTCTTC	CASSIGLADLEQFF
-	TRBJ1-1	TRBV6-5	-	TGTGCCAGCAGTTTCGAGTGGAACACTGAAGCTTTCTTT	CASSFEWNTEAFF
-	TRBJ1-1	TRBV11-1	-	TGTGCCAGCAGCTTAGGGGACGTGGGGAACACTGAAGCTTTCTTT	CASSLGDVGNTEAFF
-	TRBJ1-4	TRBV4-1	-	TGCGCCAGCAGCCAAGTGGGGCCCGGGACTGGAGAAAAACTGTTTTTT	CASSQVGPGTGEKLFF
-	TRBJ1-2	TRBV7-2	TRBD1	TGTGCCAGCAGCCCGTCACAGGGGAGCTACTATGGCTACACCTTC	CASSPSQGSYYGYTF
-	TRBJ1-1	TRBV18	-	TGTGCCAGCTCACCGGTCTGGGATCCCACCAACACTGAAGCTTTCTTT	CASSPVWDPTNTEAFF
once	TRBJ2-1	TRBV5-5	-	TGTGCCAGCAGCTTGAGTCAGGGGCGTTACAATGAGCAGTTCTTC	CASSLSQGRYNEQFF
-	TRBJ2-1	TRBV7-9	-	TGTGCCAGCAGCTTAGGGTTTGACTATGCCCATAACGAGCAGTTCTTC	CASSLGFDYAHNEQFF
-	TRBJ1-5	TRBV7-9	-	TGTGCCAGCAGCTTCACAAGCAATCAGCCCCAGCATTTT	CASSFTSNQPQHF
few	TRBJ2-2	TRBV10-1	-	TGCGCCAGCAGTGAGTCTGTGGGGATGACCGGGGAGCTGTTTTTT	CASSESVGMTGELFF
-	TRBJ2-7	TRBV2	-	TGTGCCAGCAGTGAACCCAGCTACGAGCAGTACTTC	CASSEPSYEQYF
-	TRBJ1-5	TRBV6-5	-	TGTGCCAGCAAAGGACAAGAGAGTCAGCCCCAGCATTTT	CASKGQESQPQHF
-	TRBJ1-2	TRBV28	-	TGTGCCAGCAGTTTACTTACCGGAACAGGCCGGGGCTACACCTTC	CASSLLTGTGRGYTF
-	TRBJ2-7	TRBV4-1	-	TGCGCCAGCAGCCAAGGACAGGAAACCTCCTACGAGCAGTACTTC	CASSQGQETSYEQYF
-	TRBJ1-3	TRBV11-3	-	TGTGCCAGCAGCTTAGAACCCCACAGGAGCTCTGGAAACACCATATATTTT	CASSLEPHRSSGNTIYF
-	TRBJ2-7	TRBV1	-	TGCACCAGCAGCCAAGATTACTGGAGGGAGCAGTACTTC	CTSSQDYWREQYF
-	TRBJ2-7	TRBV4-1	-	TGCGCCAGCAGGCCACACGTCGATGACCGCTACGAGCAGTACTTC	CASRPHVDDRYEQYF
-	TRBJ2-1	TRBV18	TRBD1	TGTGCCAGCTCACCACCGGGGCAGGGGGTCTACAATGAGCAGTTCTTC	CASSPPGQGVYNEQFF
-	TRBJ2-1	TRBV6-5	-	TGTGCCAGCAGCCCCGGGGGCCCTTCCTACAATGAGCAGTTCTTC	CASSPGGPSYNEQFF
-	TRBJ1-2	TRBV7-2	-	TGTGCCGGTAGGGATGCGGGGCGAAGGGGCTACACCTTC	CAGRDAGRRGYTF
-	TRBJ2-7	TRBV9	-	TGTGCCAGCAGCGCCACTTCACGCACCTACGAGCAGTACTTC	CASSATSRTYEQYF
-	TRBJ2-1	TRBV29-1	-	TGCAGCGCAACGCTTGACAGGTATGAGCAGTTCTTC	CSATLDRYEQFF
-	TRBJ1-1	TRBV7-9	TRBD1	TGTGCCAGCAGCCCAGAGACAGGGGGGAATTTGGAGAAAGCTTTCTTT	CASSPETGGNLEKAFF
-	TRBJ2-2	TRBV2	-	TGTGCCAGCAAGTGGCATGCGAACACCGGGGAGCTGTTTTTT	CASKWHANTGELFF
-	TRBJ1-5	TRBV30	TRBD1	TGTGCCTCGACAGGGTCTGGGGGCAATCAGCCCCAGCATTTT	CASTGSGGNQPQHF
few	TRBJ1-5	TRBV15	-	TGTGCCACCAGAGGGGTATGGAATCAGCCCCAGCATTTT	CATRGVWNQPQHF
-	TRBJ2-1	TRBV4-3	-	TGCGCCAGCAGCCAAGATAATCGGGAGAACGGCCCCTACAATGAGCAGTTCTTC	CASSQDNRENGPYNEQFF
-	TRBJ1-5	TRBV7-4	-	TGTGCCAGCAGCACCTATCAGCCCCAGCATTTT	CASSTYQPQHF
-	TRBJ1-4	TRBV19	-	TGTGCCAGTAGTATTGGGACGGTACTGTTTTTT	CASSIGTVLFF
-	TRBJ2-6	TRBV29-1	TRBD2	TGCAGCGTGGCCGGACTAGCGGGAGGAGCTGGGGCCAACGTCCTGACTTTC	CSVAGLAGGAGANVLTF
few	TRBJ2-5	TRBV15	TRBD1	TGTGCCACCAGCAGCCTCCCGGGACAGGGTCCAGAGACCCAGTACTTC	CATSSLPGQGPETQYF
-	TRBJ1-5	TRBV7-9	-	TGTGCCAGCAGCCGCGCGGAGGGCCACAATCAGCCCCAGCATTTT	CASSRAEGHNQPQHF
few	TRBJ2-5	TRBV6-6	-	TGTGCCAGCAGTTCGCAGGGCCGCATGGCCCAGTACTTC	CASSSQGRMAQYF
-	TRBJ1-2	TRBV10-3	-	TGTGCCATCAGTGAAGGGGCAGGACTCTACTATGGCTACACCTTC	CAISEGAGLYYGYTF
-	TRBJ2-2	TRBV5-8	-	TGTGCCAGCAGCCCTCACCTTGGACTGGGGAACACCGGGGAGCTGTTTTTT	CASSPHLGLGNTGELFF
few	TRBJ1-4	TRBV5-6	-	TGTGCCAGCAGCTTACTTACAGGAGAAAAACTGTTTTTT	CASSLLTGEKLFF
once	TRBJ2-5	TRBV10-3	TRBD2	TGTGCCATCAGTGAGCAGGTAGCGGGAACGGGGGAGACCCAGTACTTC	CAISEQVAGTGETQYF
-	TRBJ2-2	TRBV30	-	TGTGCCCGAACGCGGGGAGGTAGCACCGGGGAGCTGTTTTTT	CARTRGGSTGELFF
-	TRBJ2-5	TRBV7-6	TRBD2	TGTGCCAGCAGCTTAAGCGGGAACCAAGAGACCCAGTACTTC	CASSLSGNQETQYF
-	TRBJ2-3	TRBV5-1	TRBD2	TGCGCCAGCAGCTCAGGACTAGCGGGGATAAGCACAGATACGCAGTATTTT	CASSSGLAGISTDTQYF